This TCR beta chain was recorded in a study of cytomegalovirus exposure and HLA in healthy donors. Data came from immunoSEQ multiplex PCR; TCRdb stores just in-frame clones and leaves some out. The table has 97,000 or so clones, around 96% seen once. The CDR3 is made up of 15 amino acids. With 1 base clipped from V and 3 bases from J, the junction kept 4 bases outside the gene matches. Per the germline V gene, CDR1 is SGHVS and CDR2 is FQNEAQ. General study results and limits: Subsequent analysis of the approximately 110 validation repertoires found a tendency for first-cohort TCR clusters to co-occur.

About this clone: Its antigen is as yet unknown.

The TCR sequence derives from a woman under 30 in good health and CMV-seronegative. The sample taken for sequencing was PBMCs. This chain joins TRBV7-8 and TRBJ2-5, with TRBD1 matching over 8 bases. For the CDR3, the DNA is TGTGCCAGCAGCTTAGTGGGGACAGGAAAAGAGACCCAGTACTTC. Amino acid sequence: CASSLVGTGKETQYF.